This T cell receptor (beta chain) comes out of a study of blood T cell repertoires in COVID-19. As for the study in general: Sites across the United States, Italy and Spain contributed samples from acute and convalescent COVID-19.

Trimming removed 2 bases from V and 5 bases from J, with 13 bases in between. This CDR3 has 14 amino acids. Germline CDR1 SGHVS, CDR2 FQNEAQ. The data were produced by immunoSEQ multiplex PCR, yet TCRdb's version contains in-frame clones alone and is incomplete. Here the sample spans approximately 210,000 clones, 88% being singletons. The specimen sequenced was peripheral blood. The V call is TRBV7-8, the J call TRBJ2-7, with D possibly matching TRBD1 (6 bases). The TCR originated in a man aged 65 to 79 with acute or convalescent COVID-19. The CDR3 DNA follows: TGTGCCAGCAGCTTATATATCGGGACAAACGAGCAGTACTTC. This gives the protein CASSLYIGTNEQYF.